A selection of T cell receptor beta chains follows, all from one sample in a study of OX40 agonist ivuxolimab in advanced cancers. The assay was immunoSEQ multiplex PCR, and TCRdb's table has in-frame clones only and misses some. The sample carries about 79,000 clones, 88% recorded once. Specimen: CD4+ or CD8+ T cells sorted from blood, collected in a trial of the OX40 agonist ivuxolimab. The receptors were gathered from an adult with an advanced solid tumor such as melanoma, head and neck, liver or kidney cancer. CDR3s include the opening cysteine and the closing phenylalanine or tryptophan. A D gene is named only where the DNA matches it firmly. Size values are once, few and many counts, or a class for expanded clones, and some rows have none.

J gene: TRBJ2-7; D gene: NA; clone size: NA; V gene: TRBV6-5; CDR3 DNA: TGTGCCAGCAGTCCAGGGCCCCACTCCTACGAGCAGTACTTC; CDR3 protein: CASSPGPHSYEQYF
J gene: TRBJ2-1; D gene: NA; clone size: NA; V gene: TRBV27; CDR3 DNA: TGTGCCAGCAGTCCAGCTAGCTGGTACAATGAGCAGTTCTTC; CDR3 protein: CASSPASWYNEQFF
J gene: TRBJ2-1; D gene: TRBD1; clone size: NA; V gene: TRBV9; CDR3 DNA: TGTGCCAGCAGCGTCCCGGGACAGGGCTACAATGAGCAGTTCTTC; CDR3 protein: CASSVPGQGYNEQFF
J gene: TRBJ2-7; D gene: TRBD2; clone size: NA; V gene: TRBV6-1; CDR3 DNA: TGTGCCAGCAGTGAGGGCAGCGGGGGGGAGCAGTACTTC; CDR3 protein: CASSEGSGGEQYF
J gene: TRBJ2-1; D gene: NA; clone size: NA; V gene: TRBV11-3; CDR3 DNA: TGTGCCAGCAGCTTAGGGGGGGGCGAAGAGCAGTTCTTC; CDR3 protein: CASSLGGGEEQFF
J gene: TRBJ2-1; D gene: TRBD2; clone size: once; V gene: TRBV11-2; CDR3 DNA: TGTGCCAGCAGCTCGACTAGCGGCCGCACCTACAATGAGCAGTTCTTC; CDR3 protein: CASSSTSGRTYNEQFF
J gene: TRBJ2-2; D gene: NA; clone size: NA; V gene: TRBV28; CDR3 DNA: TGTGCCAGCAGTTTAATCGGGGAGCTGTTTTTT; CDR3 protein: CASSLIGELFF
J gene: TRBJ2-7; D gene: TRBD1; clone size: NA; V gene: TRBV30; CDR3 DNA: TGTGCCTGGAGTGGACCTCTGGGGACAGGGGTTCACGAGCAGTACTTC; CDR3 protein: CAWSGPLGTGVHEQYF
J gene: TRBJ2-2; D gene: TRBD2; clone size: once; V gene: TRBV28; CDR3 DNA: TGTGCCAGCAGTCTCTGGACTAGCGACACCGGGGAGCTGTTTTTT; CDR3 protein: CASSLWTSDTGELFF
J gene: TRBJ2-5; D gene: TRBD2; clone size: NA; V gene: TRBV6-4; CDR3 DNA: TGTGCCAAGATAGCGGGAGAAGGAGAGACCCAGTACTTC; CDR3 protein: CAKIAGEGETQYF
J gene: TRBJ2-4; D gene: NA; clone size: NA; V gene: TRBV2; CDR3 DNA: TGTGCCAGCAGTGAAGAGGTCATTCAGTACTTC; CDR3 protein: CASSEEVIQYF
J gene: TRBJ2-7; D gene: TRBD1; clone size: NA; V gene: TRBV6-6; CDR3 DNA: TGTGCCAGCAGACTCGGACAGGATACCTACGAGCAGTACTTC; CDR3 protein: CASRLGQDTYEQYF
J gene: TRBJ1-6; D gene: NA; clone size: NA; V gene: TRBV7-9; CDR3 DNA: TGTGCCAGCAGCTTAGCCGGACACTATAATTCACCCCTCCACTTT; CDR3 protein: CASSLAGHYNSPLHF
J gene: TRBJ2-7; D gene: NA; clone size: NA; V gene: TRBV2; CDR3 DNA: TGTGCCAGCAGTGAAGCCCCTGGCTACGAGCAGTACTTC; CDR3 protein: CASSEAPGYEQYF
J gene: TRBJ2-5; D gene: TRBD2; clone size: NA; V gene: TRBV6-1; CDR3 DNA: TGTGCCAGCAGTGACCCGGGACTAGCGGGAGGAGAGACCCAGTACTTC; CDR3 protein: CASSDPGLAGGETQYF
J gene: TRBJ2-5; D gene: NA; clone size: NA; V gene: TRBV30; CDR3 DNA: TGTGCCTGGAGTAGAGTTCAAACATGGACCCAGTACTTC; CDR3 protein: CAWSRVQTWTQYF
J gene: TRBJ1-4; D gene: NA; clone size: few; V gene: TRBV18; CDR3 DNA: TGTGCCAGCTCACCACCTTTCTTAGGGATGGGAGCAACTGAAAAACTGTTTTTT; CDR3 protein: CASSPPFLGMGATEKLFF
J gene: TRBJ2-7; D gene: TRBD2; clone size: NA; V gene: TRBV14; CDR3 DNA: TGTGCCAGCAGCCGGGGGGGCCTAGCGGGGGCCCCTACCGAGCAGTACTTC; CDR3 protein: CASSRGGLAGAPTEQYF
J gene: TRBJ2-2; D gene: TRBD2; clone size: NA; V gene: TRBV6-5; CDR3 DNA: TGTGCCAGCAGTTACGGGGGGGGCACCGGGGAGCTGTTTTTT; CDR3 protein: CASSYGGGTGELFF
J gene: TRBJ1-1; D gene: NA; clone size: NA; V gene: TRBV29-1; CDR3 DNA: TGCAGCGTTACGATGGCAAGTGGCACTGAAGCTTTCTTT; CDR3 protein: CSVTMASGTEAFF
J gene: TRBJ2-1; D gene: NA; clone size: NA; V gene: TRBV9; CDR3 DNA: TGTGCCAGCAGCGTACAGGGGAATGAGCAGTTCTTC; CDR3 protein: CASSVQGNEQFF
J gene: TRBJ2-5; D gene: NA; clone size: once; V gene: TRBV7-9; CDR3 DNA: TGTGCCAGCAGCAACAGATTAGGAGGGCAGGGAGAGACCCAGTACTTC; CDR3 protein: CASSNRLGGQGETQYF
J gene: TRBJ2-2; D gene: NA; clone size: NA; V gene: TRBV18; CDR3 DNA: TGTGCCAGCTCACCACCGGTGGGCAGCCAGAACACCGGGGAGCTGTTTTTT; CDR3 protein: CASSPPVGSQNTGELFF
J gene: TRBJ2-1; D gene: TRBD2; clone size: NA; V gene: TRBV28; CDR3 DNA: TGTGCCAGCAGCCCGGGACTAGCGGGAGACGGAGGCGAGCAGTTCTTC; CDR3 protein: CASSPGLAGDGGEQFF
J gene: TRBJ1-1; D gene: NA; clone size: once; V gene: TRBV7-2; CDR3 DNA: TGTGCCAGCAGCTCGGGTTGGGGGAGGGTGAACACTGAAGCTTTCTTT; CDR3 protein: CASSSGWGRVNTEAFF
J gene: TRBJ2-3; D gene: NA; clone size: NA; V gene: TRBV6-1; CDR3 DNA: TGTGCCAGCAGTGGGGCAGGCCTCACAGATACGCAGTATTTT; CDR3 protein: CASSGAGLTDTQYF
J gene: TRBJ2-3; D gene: TRBD2; clone size: NA; V gene: TRBV5-1; CDR3 DNA: TGCGCCAGCAGCTTGGCCGCTAGCGGGGGTAGCACAGATACGCAGTATTTT; CDR3 protein: CASSLAASGGSTDTQYF
J gene: TRBJ2-7; D gene: TRBD2; clone size: few; V gene: TRBV5-1; CDR3 DNA: TGCGCCAGCAGCCCCGGGACTAGCGGCAGGGCCCTCGAGCAGTACTTC; CDR3 protein: CASSPGTSGRALEQYF
J gene: TRBJ2-3; D gene: NA; clone size: once; V gene: TRBV30; CDR3 DNA: TGTGCCTGGAGTATCGCGATAGGCACAGATACGCAGTATTTT; CDR3 protein: CAWSIAIGTDTQYF
J gene: TRBJ2-7; D gene: TRBD2; clone size: NA; V gene: TRBV19; CDR3 DNA: TGTGCCAGTAGTATTGGAAGACGGGGGGTTTACGAGCAGTACTTC; CDR3 protein: CASSIGRRGVYEQYF
J gene: TRBJ2-5; D gene: NA; clone size: NA; V gene: TRBV30; CDR3 DNA: TGTGCCTGGAGTCATTTTGGCCCCCAAGAGACCCAGTACTTC; CDR3 protein: CAWSHFGPQETQYF
J gene: TRBJ2-7; D gene: NA; clone size: NA; V gene: TRBV2; CDR3 DNA: TGTGCCAGCAGTGTGATTAGCGCCGGCGAGCAGTACTTC; CDR3 protein: CASSVISAGEQYF
J gene: TRBJ2-5; D gene: NA; clone size: NA; V gene: TRBV5-1; CDR3 DNA: TGCGCCAGCAGCTACGGGACCCCAGAGACCCAGTACTTC; CDR3 protein: CASSYGTPETQYF
J gene: TRBJ2-3; D gene: NA; clone size: NA; V gene: TRBV18; CDR3 DNA: TGTGCCAGCTCACCACCCCAGGGGGGCAGCAACACAGATACGCAGTATTTT; CDR3 protein: CASSPPQGGSNTDTQYF
J gene: TRBJ2-2; D gene: TRBD2; clone size: NA; V gene: TRBV5-5; CDR3 DNA: TGTGCCAGCAGAGAGCCCGGGGGGGTGACCAACACCGGGGAGCTGTTTTTT; CDR3 protein: CASREPGGVTNTGELFF
J gene: TRBJ2-5; D gene: NA; clone size: once; V gene: TRBV25-1; CDR3 DNA: TGTGCCAGCAGTGAGGTGGGAGCGCGAGAGACCCAGTACTTC; CDR3 protein: CASSEVGARETQYF
J gene: TRBJ1-4; D gene: TRBD1; clone size: NA; V gene: TRBV5-1; CDR3 DNA: TGCGCCAGCAGCATGGACAGGAGGTCAACTAATGAAAAACTGTTTTTT; CDR3 protein: CASSMDRRSTNEKLFF
J gene: TRBJ1-1; D gene: NA; clone size: NA; V gene: TRBV28; CDR3 DNA: TGTGCCAGCAGTTTATACGGGGGGGACACTGAAGCTTTCTTT; CDR3 protein: CASSLYGGDTEAFF
J gene: TRBJ2-2; D gene: TRBD2; clone size: NA; V gene: TRBV11-1; CDR3 DNA: TGTGCCAGCAGCCCCACTCTCGGGCTAGCGGGAGCCACCGGGGAGCTGTTTTTT; CDR3 protein: CASSPTLGLAGATGELFF
J gene: TRBJ1-1; D gene: NA; clone size: NA; V gene: TRBV7-3; CDR3 DNA: TGTGCCAGCAGCCCGAATACAGGGATTAACACTGAAGCTTTCTTT; CDR3 protein: CASSPNTGINTEAFF
J gene: TRBJ2-1; D gene: TRBD2; clone size: NA; V gene: TRBV10-1; CDR3 DNA: TGCGCCAGCAGTGTTTCCAGCGGGAAACTAGGGAATGAGCAGTTCTTC; CDR3 protein: CASSVSSGKLGNEQFF
J gene: TRBJ2-3; D gene: NA; clone size: NA; V gene: TRBV25-1; CDR3 DNA: TGTGCCGCCTCCGGGCCCTTAACAGATACGCAGTATTTT; CDR3 protein: CAASGPLTDTQYF
J gene: TRBJ2-7; D gene: NA; clone size: NA; V gene: TRBV29-1; CDR3 DNA: TGCAGCGTTGAATGGCAGGGAGCATACGAGCAGTACTTC; CDR3 protein: CSVEWQGAYEQYF
J gene: TRBJ2-7; D gene: TRBD2; clone size: NA; V gene: TRBV5-1; CDR3 DNA: TGCGCCAGCAGGACAATTAGCGGGAGATACGAGCAGTACTTC; CDR3 protein: CASRTISGRYEQYF
J gene: TRBJ2-1; D gene: NA; clone size: few; V gene: TRBV5-1; CDR3 DNA: TGCGCCAGCAGCCCGAAGGACGTCTACCCCGGGAATGAGCAGTTCTTC; CDR3 protein: CASSPKDVYPGNEQFF
J gene: TRBJ2-2; D gene: NA; clone size: NA; V gene: TRBV7-9; CDR3 DNA: TGTGCCAGCAGCTTAGTGGGGACCGGGGATCTGTTTTTT; CDR3 protein: CASSLVGTGDLFF
J gene: TRBJ1-3; D gene: NA; clone size: NA; V gene: TRBV4-1; CDR3 DNA: TGCGCCAGCAGCCAAGATTCGAGGGAAGCTGGAAACACCATATATTTT; CDR3 protein: CASSQDSREAGNTIYF
J gene: TRBJ2-3; D gene: NA; clone size: NA; V gene: TRBV7-8; CDR3 DNA: TGTGCCAGCAGCTTAGACCACCCAGATACGCAGTATTTT; CDR3 protein: CASSLDHPDTQYF